The 17 T cell receptor beta chains listed next were all sequenced from one sample in a study of OX40 agonist ivuxolimab in advanced cancers. Repertoires were generated with immunoSEQ multiplex PCR, while TCRdb's copy carries only in-frame clones and drops some. The sample has roughly 66,000 clones, over 70% seen once. Sequences were derived from CD4+ or CD8+ T cells sorted from blood, sampled in a trial of the OX40 agonist ivuxolimab. Receptor source: an adult with an advanced solid tumor such as melanoma, head and neck, liver or kidney cancer.

This clone was seen a handful of times. The chain couples TRBV29-1 to TRBJ1-1; no reliable D call. The germline gives CDR1 SQVTM, CDR2 ANQGSEA. The V and J ends lost 7 bases and 0 bases respectively, with 15 bases between them. This CDR3 spans 14 amino acids. CDR3 nucleotides: TGCAGCGCCCGGAAGCACCCAATGAACACTGAAGCTTTCTTT. As protein: CSARKHPMNTEAFF.

CDR3 DNA: TGTGCCAGCAGCTTAACGTCGGGGGCCTACGAGCAGTACTTC. Protein sequence: CASSLTSGAYEQYF. The rearrangement joins TRBV7-3 to TRBJ2-7, with TRBD2 as a possible D gene (6 bases). This CDR3 spans 14 amino acids. Germline-derived CDR1 and CDR2 are SGHTA and FQGTGA. Trimming left V 0 bases short and J 2 bases short, with 8 bases between.

Note on this clone: The same CDR3 arises from other DNA sequences in this sample as well. The rearrangement uses TRBV30 and TRBJ2-5, with D tentatively TRBD2 (5 bases). This CDR3 has 12 residues. Trimming shortened V by 2 bases and J by 1 base, and 5 bases separated the two germline ends. Germline CDR1 and CDR2: GTSNPN and SVGIG (reference sequence). DNA for the CDR3: TGTGCCTGGAGTCGGGGCCAAGAGACCCAGTACTTC. This gives the protein CAWSRGQETQYF.

The chain employs TRBV5-4 and TRBJ2-2; 11 positions agree with TRBD2. This CDR3 contains 17 residues. V shed 0 bases and J 7 bases; nucleotides not matched to a gene: 8. CDR1 is SGHNT, CDR2 YYREEE, per germline (reference sequence). CDR3 in DNA: TGTGCCAGCAGCTTGGGGTCTAGCGGGGGGATGATCGGGGAGCTGTTTTTT. Translating it yields CASSLGSSGGMIGELFF.

V is TRBV30 and J is TRBJ1-2; D gene ambiguous. From germline, CDR1 is GTSNPN and CDR2 SVGIG (reference sequence). The length of the CDR3 is 15 residues. Deletions cut 1 base from V and 4 bases from J, with 16 bases between. CDR3 coding DNA: TGTGCCTGGAGTGAAGTCCCGGCGGGTGGCTATGGCTACACCTTC. Translating it yields CAWSEVPAGGYGYTF.

CDR3 coding DNA: TGTGCCAGCAGCTTAGGGATGGCCGGGGAGCTGTTTTTT. Translation gives CASSLGMAGELFF. The V gene is TRBV7-9, the J gene TRBJ2-2, with D unclear. Between the trimmed V and J ends, which lost 1 base and 6 bases, there was a span of 6 bases. Germline V gene lookup returns CDR1 SEHNR and CDR2 FQNEAQ (reference sequence). The CDR3 is 13 residues long.

This chain joins TRBV5-6 and TRBJ2-2; the D gene is possibly TRBD1 (6 bases). V dropped 6 bases and J dropped 6 bases, with 18 bases sitting between them. Per germline, CDR1 SGHDT and CDR2 YYEEEE. The CDR3 has 15 residues. The CDR3 protein is CASTLGAGDAGELFF. In DNA, the CDR3 is TGTGCCAGCACCCTTGGGGCAGGGGACGCCGGGGAGCTGTTTTTT.

The rearrangement links TRBV30 to TRBJ1-2; D remains unclear. Trimming took off 0 bases at V and 3 bases at J, with 8 bases between the two ends. Germline V gene lookup returns CDR1 GTSNPN and CDR2 SVGIG (reference sequence). This CDR3 comprises 13 residues. CDR3 region: CAWSVEGHYGYTF. The CDR3 DNA is TGTGCCTGGAGTGTAGAAGGACACTATGGCTACACCTTC.

The chain carries TRBV9 and TRBJ1-1; 8 nucleotides agree with TRBD1. The J segment lost 1 base and the V segment lost 4 bases, leaving 6 bases of the junction unmatched. The CDR3 is made up of 15 amino acids. Germline CDR1 SGDLS, CDR2 YYNGEE. The chain's CDR3 is CASSTATGGNTEAFF. For the CDR3, the DNA is TGTGCCAGCAGCACCGCCACAGGGGGGAACACTGAAGCTTTCTTT.

The chain uses TRBV4-2 and TRBJ2-5, with D perhaps given as TRBD1 or TRBD2 (8 bases each). Germline CDR1 is LGHNA and CDR2 is YNFKEQ. Trimming cost V 4 bases and J 2 bases, with 20 bases left between them. The CDR3 is 17 amino acids. This CDR3 is CASSPGGSGGTQETQYF. CDR3 DNA: TGTGCCAGCAGCCCAGGGGGCAGCGGGGGAACTCAAGAGACCCAGTACTTC.

V is TRBV4-2 and J is TRBJ1-5; D may be TRBD1 (6 bases). Germline CDR1 LGHNA, CDR2 YNFKEQ. The CDR3 is 16 residues long. Trimming left V 4 bases short and J 2 bases short, with 15 bases between. CDR3 bases: TGTGCCAGCAGCCCATCAGCACGGGGGCGCAATCAGCCCCAGCATTTT. Protein product: CASSPSARGRNQPQHF.

Only one count was recorded for this clone. The rearrangement joins TRBV4-1 to TRBJ2-5, with no clear D. The CDR3 is 13 residues long. V lost 0 bases and J lost 5, with 7 bases in between. Germline V gene sequence: CDR1 MGHRA, CDR2 YSYEKL. CDR3 nucleotides: TGCGCCAGCAGCCAAGACCCCTCGGAGACCCAGTACTTC. It translates to CASSQDPSETQYF.

V and J are TRBV4-2 and TRBJ2-7; D gene uncertain. V shed 0 bases and J shed 2 bases, with 11 bases lying between them. Germline CDR1 reads LGHNA; CDR2 reads YNFKEQ. The CDR3 totals 15 residues. The CDR3: CASSQDYDIAYEQYF. For the CDR3, the DNA is TGTGCCAGCAGCCAAGATTACGACATCGCCTACGAGCAGTACTTC.

The chain has TRBV6-5 and TRBJ1-1; the D gene is possibly TRBD1 (6 bases). Trimming cost V 0 bases and J 8 bases, with 13 bases left between them. This CDR3 spans 14 amino acids. CDR1 is MNHEY, CDR2 SVGAGI, per germline. The CDR3: CASSYSRRGPEAFF. The CDR3 nucleotides are TGTGCCAGCAGTTACTCGAGACGGGGGCCAGAAGCTTTCTTT.

The count of this clone is one. The chain joins TRBV7-9 to TRBJ2-5; D is possibly TRBD2 (6 bases). Germline V gives CDR1 SEHNR, CDR2 FQNEAQ (reference sequence). The CDR3 spans 16 residues. V gave up 5 bases and J gave up 4 bases, with 20 bases separating them. CDR3 nucleotide sequence: TGTGCCAGCAGCCCACCGTTGCGCCTGGGGGGAGAGACCCAGTACTTC. It yields the protein CASSPPLRLGGETQYF.

V is TRBV6-5 and J is TRBJ2-1, with no clear D. The CDR3 runs to 11 residues. Trimming stripped 1 base from V and 8 bases from J, with 3 bases between. The V gene's germline CDR1 is MNHEY and CDR2 SVGAGI. CDR3 in DNA: TGTGCCAGCAGTTACTGGGATGAGCAGTTCTTC. It encodes CASSYWDEQFF.

This rearrangement joins TRBV7-2 to TRBJ1-6, with TRBD1 matching over 7 bases. Trimming cost V 5 bases and J 14 bases; bases outside gene matches: 18. Per germline, CDR1 SGHTA and CDR2 FQGNSA. This CDR3 has 16 residues. CDR3 sequence reads: CASSPGPGQWNRALHF. CDR3 nucleotides: TGTGCCAGCAGCCCCGGACCGGGACAGTGGAATAGGGCCCTCCACTTT.